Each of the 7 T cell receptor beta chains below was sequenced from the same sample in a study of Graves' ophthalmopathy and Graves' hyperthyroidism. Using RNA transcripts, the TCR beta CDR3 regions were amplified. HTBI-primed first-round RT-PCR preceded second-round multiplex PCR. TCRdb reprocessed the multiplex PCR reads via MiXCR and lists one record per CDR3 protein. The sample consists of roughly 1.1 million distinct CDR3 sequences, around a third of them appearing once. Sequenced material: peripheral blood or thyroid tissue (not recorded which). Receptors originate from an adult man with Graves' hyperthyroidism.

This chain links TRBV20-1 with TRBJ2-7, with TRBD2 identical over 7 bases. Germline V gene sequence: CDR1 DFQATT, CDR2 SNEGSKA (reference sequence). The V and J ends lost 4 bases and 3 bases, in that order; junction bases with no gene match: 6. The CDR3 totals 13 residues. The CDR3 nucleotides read TGCAGTGCTAAGGCGGGAGTAAGCTACGAGCAGTACTTC. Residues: CSAKAGVSYEQYF.

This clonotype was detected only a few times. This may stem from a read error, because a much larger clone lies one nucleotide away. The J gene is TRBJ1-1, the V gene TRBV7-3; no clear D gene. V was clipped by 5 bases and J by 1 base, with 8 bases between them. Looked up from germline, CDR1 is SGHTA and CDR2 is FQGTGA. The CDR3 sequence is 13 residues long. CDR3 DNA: TGTGCCAGCAGCACCCGGGCGAACACTGAAGCTTTCTTT. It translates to CASSTRANTEAFF.

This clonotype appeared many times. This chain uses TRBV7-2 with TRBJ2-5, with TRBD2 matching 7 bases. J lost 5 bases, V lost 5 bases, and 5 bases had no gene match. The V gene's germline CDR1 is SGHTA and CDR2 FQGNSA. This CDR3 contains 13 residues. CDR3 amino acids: CASSTGTMETQYF. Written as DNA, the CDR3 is TGTGCCAGCAGCACCGGGACTATGGAGACCCAGTACTTC.

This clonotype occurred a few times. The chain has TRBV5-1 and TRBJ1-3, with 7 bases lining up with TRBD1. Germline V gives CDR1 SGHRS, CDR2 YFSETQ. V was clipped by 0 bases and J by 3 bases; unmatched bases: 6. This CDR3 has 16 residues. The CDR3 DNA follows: TGCGCCAGCAGCTTGGCTGGACGACAGGGTGGAAACACCATATATTTT. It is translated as CASSLAGRQGGNTIYF.

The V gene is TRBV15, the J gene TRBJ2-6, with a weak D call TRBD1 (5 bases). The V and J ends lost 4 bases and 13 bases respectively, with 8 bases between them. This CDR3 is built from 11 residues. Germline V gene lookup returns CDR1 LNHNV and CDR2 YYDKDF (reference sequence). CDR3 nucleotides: TGTGCCACCAGCAAGTCAGGGGTCCTGACTTTC. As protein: CATSKSGVLTF.

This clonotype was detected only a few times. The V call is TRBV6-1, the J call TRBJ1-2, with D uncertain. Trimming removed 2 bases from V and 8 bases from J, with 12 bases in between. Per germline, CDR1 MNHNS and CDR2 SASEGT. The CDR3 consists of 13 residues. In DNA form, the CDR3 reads TGTGCCAGCAGTGAAATCGTTGGAAGAGGCTACACCTTC. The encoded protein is CASSEIVGRGYTF.

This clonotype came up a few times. The CDR3 loop reads CASSQDSGFPTYEQYF. CDR3 in DNA: TGCGCCAGCAGCCAAGATTCAGGGTTCCCAACCTACGAGCAGTACTTC. The V call is TRBV4-1, the J call TRBJ2-7; a possible D gene is TRBD1 (5 bases). CDR3 length: 16 amino acids. Germline V lookup: CDR1 MGHRA, CDR2 YSYEKL. The V and J ends lost 0 bases and 2 bases respectively, with 14 bases between them.